One and the same sample provided the 21 T cell receptor beta chains below, sequenced in a study of shared clonotypes between healthy human individuals. Clones were sequenced by immunoSEQ multiplex PCR, and TCRdb holds only the in-frame ones, with some missing. The sample shows about half a million clones, around 80% of them seen only once. The specimen was PBMCs. These receptors all come from a woman aged 40-49 years in good health. Some clones in this sample may be carry-over from other donors' samples.

The V call is TRBV11-3, the J call TRBJ2-2; 16 bases match TRBD2. The germline V gene has CDR1 SGHNT and CDR2 YENEEA. CDR3 length: 18 residues. The ends lost 5 bases at V and 6 bases at J; junction bases unmatched: 9. The CDR3 bases are TGTGCCAGCAGCCTCGGGACTAGCGGGAGGGCAGGAGCCGGGGAGCTGTTTTTT. It is translated as CASSLGTSGRAGAGELFF. Full variable domain (missing parts from reference TRBV11-3 and TRBJ2-2): EAGVVQSPRYKIIEKKQPVAFWCNPISGHNTLYWYLQNLGQGPELLIRYENEEAVDDSQLPKDRFSAERLKGVDSTLKIQPAELGDSAVYLCASSLGTSGRAGAGELFFGEGSRLTVL.

A word on this clone: Germline is not matched at one junction end, which may reflect a read error. This chain uses TRBV9 with TRBJ2-1, with 10 positions matching TRBD2. Germline V gives CDR1 SGDLS, CDR2 YYNGEE. The length of the CDR3 is 18 residues. The CDR3: CASSHRAGGPNSDNEQFF. DNA of the CDR3: TGTGCCAGCAGTCACCGAGCGGGAGGGCCCAACTCCGACAATGAGCAGTTCTTC.

CDR3 in DNA: TGTGCCAGCAGCTTTGGGACAGGCGAGCAGTACTTC. Residues: CASSFGTGEQYF. The gene calls are TRBV7-8 and TRBJ2-7; 8 bases align to TRBD1. Germline CDR1 is SGHVS and CDR2 is FQNEAQ. The CDR3 consists of 12 residues. Unmatched junction bases numbered 1, after V lost 3 bases and J lost 6 bases.

The chain carries TRBV11-2 and TRBJ2-1; 11 bases agree with TRBD2. The CDR3 extends over 17 amino acids. CDR1 SGHAT and CDR2 FQNNGV come from the germline V gene. J lost 5 bases, V lost 5 bases, and 11 bases had no gene match. In DNA form, the CDR3 reads TGTGCCAGCAGCACCTTACTAGCGGGAGCGATAAACAATGAGCAGTTCTTC. This encodes CASSTLLAGAINNEQFF.

Of note for this clone: This likely traces to a read error, being one base from a far larger clone. This chain's CDR3 is CASSYPGGGPNTEAFF. CDR3 in DNA: TGTGCCAGCAGTTACCCGGGCGGAGGACCGAACACTGAAGCTTTCTTT. The chain employs TRBV6-6 and TRBJ1-1; D uncertain. The CDR3 sequence is 16 residues long. Trimming stripped 2 bases from V and 1 base from J, with 14 bases between. In germline, CDR1 is MNHNY, CDR2 SVGAGI (reference sequence).

V usage is TRBV30 and J usage is TRBJ1-5; D gene unclear. This CDR3 spans 13 amino acids. The V gene's germline CDR1 is GTSNPN and CDR2 SVGIG (reference sequence). V lost 0 bases, J lost 9 bases, and 12 bases lay in between. CDR3 DNA sequence: TGTGCCTGGAGTGTTGGAAGGTCGAGGCCCCAGCATTTT. As protein: CAWSVGRSRPQHF.

The gene calls are TRBV27 and TRBJ2-7; D is tentatively TRBD1 or TRBD2 (5 bases each). Germline CDR1 and CDR2: MNHEY and SMNVEV (reference sequence). V lost 3 bases and J lost 6, with 15 bases in between. This CDR3 has 14 amino acids. This chain's CDR3 is CASSFGGELGEQYF. The CDR3 nucleotides read TGTGCCAGCAGTTTTGGGGGAGAGCTGGGCGAGCAGTACTTC.

This sequence joins TRBV5-1 and TRBJ1-2; 12 bases are a match to TRBD1. In germline, CDR1 is SGHRS, CDR2 YFSETQ. The CDR3 has 15 amino acids. Losses at the gene ends were 7 bases for V and 4 bases for J; bases not matched to a gene: 8. The CDR3 protein is CASPGQGATPYGYTF. The CDR3 region has the DNA TGCGCCAGCCCGGGACAGGGGGCCACGCCCTATGGCTACACCTTC.

Worth noting for this clone: This may stem from a read error, because a much larger clone lies one nucleotide away. The rearrangement uses TRBV30 and TRBJ2-3; no clear D. The end of the DNA fits TRBJ1-5 better, so the J call may be wrong. The germline gives CDR1 GTSNPN, CDR2 SVGIG (reference sequence). The CDR3 covers 11 residues. The CDR3 DNA is TGTGCCTGTTCCCTAAGCCACACGCAGCATTTT. Translation gives CACSLSHTQHF.

The chain combines TRBV28 with TRBJ2-7; D uncertain. CDR3 size: 11 residues. Germline V gene lookup returns CDR1 MDHEN and CDR2 SYDVKM. Trimming took off 7 bases at V and 4 bases at J, with 8 bases between the two ends. CDR3: CASTLGYEQYF. The DNA of the CDR3 is TGTGCCAGCACTTTGGGTTACGAGCAGTACTTC. The variable domain in full, with the rest retrieved from reference TRBV28 and TRBJ2-7, is DVKVTQSSRYLVKRTGEKVFLECVQDMDHENMFWYRQDPGLGLRLIYFSYDVKMKEKGDIPEGYSVSREKKERFSLILESASTNQTSMYLCASTLGYEQYFGPGTRLTVT.

This rearrangement joins TRBV28 to TRBJ1-1, with D perhaps matching TRBD1 (5 bases). V lost 4 bases and J lost 1, with 10 bases in between. The CDR3 contains 14 residues. Germline values: CDR1 MDHEN, CDR2 SYDVKM. The CDR3 DNA reads as TGTGCCAGCAGTTACGGGGGACGGAACACTGAAGCTTTCTTT. This codes for CASSYGGRNTEAFF.

As for this clone: A far larger clone differs by one base, so this is likely a read error. The rearrangement uses TRBV5-4 and TRBJ2-7; 9 bases are shared with TRBD1. V was pared by 4 bases and J by 2 bases, with 1 base of the junction left unmatched. Per the germline V gene, CDR1 is SGHNT and CDR2 is YYREEE (reference sequence). The CDR3 has 13 amino acids. The CDR3 DNA is TGTGCCAGCAGCAGGGACAGGGCCTACGAGCAGTACTTC. Translated: CASSRDRAYEQYF. Full variable domain (rest looked up from reference TRBV5-4 and TRBJ2-7): ETGVTQSPTHLIKTRGQQVTLRCSSQSGHNTVSWYQQALGQGPQFIFQYYREEENGRGNFPPRFSGLQFPNYSSELNVNALELDDSALYLCASSRDRAYEQYFGPGTRLTVT.

The chain carries TRBV28 and TRBJ1-4; a possible D gene is TRBD1 (5 bases). Trimming removed 4 bases at V and 3 bases at J, with 12 bases between. Germline-derived CDR1 and CDR2 are MDHEN and SYDVKM. The CDR3 extends over 15 amino acids. The CDR3 here is CASSSLTAPNEKLFF. The CDR3 DNA is TGTGCCAGCAGTTCACTGACAGCCCCTAATGAAAAACTGTTTTTT.

V and J are TRBV30 and TRBJ1-4, with no clear D. The ends were cut back, 4 bases at V and 8 bases at J, with 14 bases in the middle. Germline V gene data show CDR1 as GTSNPN and CDR2 as SVGIG (reference sequence). This CDR3 has 13 residues. In DNA, the CDR3 is TGTGCCTGGAAAGACGGGAATGTGGAAAAACTGTTTTTT. It is translated as CAWKDGNVEKLFF. Complete variable domain (other parts from reference TRBV30 and TRBJ1-4): SQTIHQWPATLVQPVGSPLSLECTVEGTSNPNLYWYRQAAGRGLQLLFYSVGIGQISSEVPQNLSASRPQDRQFILSSKKLLLSDSGFYLCAWKDGNVEKLFFGSGTQLSVL.

This clone has ten or more counts. V usage is TRBV11-2 and J usage is TRBJ2-7; 8 nucleotides agree with TRBD1. The CDR3 is 14 residues long. Losses at the gene ends were 4 bases for V and 0 bases for J; bases not matched to a gene: 2. Germline V gene sequence: CDR1 SGHAT, CDR2 FQNNGV. Here the CDR3 reads CASSWTGNSYEQYF. The CDR3 DNA reads as TGTGCCAGCAGCTGGACAGGGAACTCCTACGAGCAGTACTTC. Together with reference TRBV11-2 and TRBJ2-7, the CDR3 gives the full variable domain: EAGVAQSPRYKIIEKRQSVAFWCNPISGHATLYWYQQILGQGPKLLIQFQNNGVVDDSQLPKDRFSAERLKGVDSTLKIQPAKLEDSAVYLCASSWTGNSYEQYFGPGTRLTVT.

The V and J genes are TRBV6-5 and TRBJ1-1; D possibly corresponds to TRBD1 (6 bases). V was cut by 5 bases and J by 0 bases, with 10 bases left in between. The V gene's germline CDR1 is MNHEY and CDR2 SVGAGI. This CDR3 spans 14 amino acids. CDR3 DNA: TGTGCCAGCAGTCGGGACACAATGAACACTGAAGCTTTCTTT. It translates to CASSRDTMNTEAFF.

This clone has more than one count but fewer than ten. The chain recombines TRBV11-3 with TRBJ2-5; tentatively, D is TRBD1 or TRBD2 (5 bases each). V lost 3 bases and J lost 10, with 15 bases in between. Germline V CDR1 and CDR2: SGHNT, YENEEA. The CDR3 is 13 amino acids. CDR3 bases: TGTGCCAGCAGCTTTGCTAACATGGGGGACCAGTACTTC. Protein: CASSFANMGDQYF. Supplemented by reference TRBV11-3 and TRBJ2-5, the full variable domain reads EAGVVQSPRYKIIEKKQPVAFWCNPISGHNTLYWYLQNLGQGPELLIRYENEEAVDDSQLPKDRFSAERLKGVDSTLKIQPAELGDSAVYLCASSFANMGDQYFGPGTRLLVL.

This clone has just one count. V is TRBV7-2 and J is TRBJ2-3; maybe TRBD2 (6 bases). Germline CDR1 and CDR2: SGHTA and FQGNSA. Trimming removed 4 bases at V and 6 bases at J, with 14 bases between. The CDR3 runs to 14 residues. This chain's CDR3 is CASSWNLAADTQYF. In nucleotides, the CDR3 is TGTGCCAGCAGCTGGAACTTAGCGGCCGATACGCAGTATTTT.

J is TRBJ1-1 and V is TRBV27, with 11 bases lining up with TRBD1. V gave up 2 bases and J gave up 6 bases; unmatched junction bases: 5. This CDR3 contains 15 residues. Germline CDR1 MNHEY, CDR2 SMNVEV (reference sequence). In DNA form, the CDR3 reads TGTGCCAGCAGTTTAAGGGACAGGGGGAGATCTGAAGCTTTCTTT. This codes for CASSLRDRGRSEAFF.

This chain connects TRBV1 to TRBJ2-5; the table's D call, TRBD2, has no DNA check behind it. TRBV1 represents a pseudogene. The CDR3 consists of 16 residues. The CDR3 DNA reads TGCACCAGCAGCCACGCTTCGACTAGCGGACTCGAGACCCAGTACTTC. Translating it yields CTSSHASTSGLETQYF.

V and J are TRBV10-3 and TRBJ1-2; D gene ambiguous. The CDR3 extends over 13 amino acids. V was pared by 8 bases and J by 0 bases, with 10 bases between. CDR1 ENHRY and CDR2 SYGVKD come from the germline V gene. The CDR3 sequence: CAIERTTNYGYTF. The CDR3 DNA is TGTGCCATCGAGCGGACGACTAACTATGGCTACACCTTC.